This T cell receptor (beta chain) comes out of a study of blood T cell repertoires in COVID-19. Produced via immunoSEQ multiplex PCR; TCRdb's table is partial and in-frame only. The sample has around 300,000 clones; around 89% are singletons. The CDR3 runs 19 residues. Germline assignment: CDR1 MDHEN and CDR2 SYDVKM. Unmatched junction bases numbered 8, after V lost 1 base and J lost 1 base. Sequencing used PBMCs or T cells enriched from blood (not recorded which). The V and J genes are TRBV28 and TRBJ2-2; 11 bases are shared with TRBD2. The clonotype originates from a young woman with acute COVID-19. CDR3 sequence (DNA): TGTGCCAGCAGTTTATTAGGGGCTAGCGGGAGGAGGAACACCGGGGAGCTGTTTTTT. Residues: CASSLLGASGRRNTGELFF.